The 12 T cell receptor beta chains presented below share a single source sample, sequenced in a study of CD8+ T cells in alopecia areata. Following RNA extraction, reverse transcription yielded cDNA that acted as the sequencing template. TCRdb's table, derived via immunoSEQ multiplex PCR, lists solely in-frame clones and lacks some. The sample records some 95,000 clones, about 45% being singletons. The material sequenced was CD4+ T cells sorted from blood. The receptors here all came from a human donor with alopecia areata.

This clone was counted between two and nine times. V gene TRBV9 combines with J gene TRBJ2-7; D is uncertain. This CDR3 region has 14 residues. Looked up from germline, CDR1 is SGDLS and CDR2 is YYNGEE. Between the trimmed V and J ends, which lost 5 bases and 1 base, there was a span of 13 bases. This CDR3 reads CASRPGRESYEQYF. The CDR3 DNA reads as TGTGCCAGCAGACCCGGCCGTGAGTCCTACGAGCAGTACTTC. The full variable domain, completed using reference TRBV9 and TRBJ2-7, is DSGVTQTPKHLITATGQRVTLRCSPRSGDLSVYWYQQSLDQGLQFLIQYYNGEERAKGNILERFSAQQFPDLHSELNLSSLELGDSALYFCASRPGRESYEQYFGPGTRLTVT.

This chain connects TRBV28 to TRBJ1-2; tentative D call: TRBD1 (6 bases). The CDR3 covers 15 residues. Germline loops: CDR1 MDHEN, CDR2 SYDVKM. Trimming stripped 6 bases from V and 2 bases from J, with 16 bases between. CDR3 region: CASSTGGLINYGYTF. Written as DNA, the CDR3 is TGTGCCAGCAGCACCGGGGGGCTTATAAACTATGGCTACACCTTC.

This clone showed up just a few times. The identical CDR3 is also encoded by other nucleotide sequences in the sample. This chain connects TRBV5-6 to TRBJ2-7, with D maybe TRBD1 (5 bases). This CDR3 region has 13 residues. The V end was cut by 0 bases, the J end by 3 bases, with 7 bases between. Per the germline V gene, CDR1 is SGHDT and CDR2 is YYEEEE. The CDR3 bases are TGTGCCAGCAGCTTGGAAAGGGGCTACGAGCAGTACTTC. It codes for CASSLERGYEQYF.

The rearrangement links TRBV6-6 to TRBJ2-2; no firm D call. Germline V gene lookup returns CDR1 MNHNY and CDR2 SVGAGI (reference sequence). The CDR3 is 14 residues long. Trimming stripped 0 bases from V and 3 bases from J, with 5 bases between. DNA for the CDR3: TGTGCCAGCAGTTACTCAATCGACACCGGGGAGCTGTTTTTT. It codes for CASSYSIDTGELFF.

This clone was seen a handful of times. The chain couples TRBV19 to TRBJ2-5; 8 bases agree with TRBD2. J lost 0 bases, V lost 0 bases, and 12 bases had no gene match. The germline CDR1 and CDR2 sequences are LNHDA and SQIVND (reference sequence). The CDR3 spans 19 residues. CDR3 in DNA: TGTGCCAGTAGTATAGAGTTCGCCTTGGAAGCGGGGGACCAAGAGACCCAGTACTTC. This codes for CASSIEFALEAGDQETQYF.

The rearrangement uses TRBV19 and TRBJ2-1, with D possibly TRBD2 on 5 matching bases. This CDR3 spans 15 amino acids. The germline gives CDR1 LNHDA, CDR2 SQIVND (reference sequence). The V end lost 3 bases, the J end lost 3 bases, and 12 bases lay between the germline ends. This CDR3 is CASSIERASYNEQFF. Here the CDR3 DNA reads TGTGCCAGTAGTATCGAGAGGGCCAGCTACAATGAGCAGTTCTTC.

The chain has TRBV29-1 and TRBJ2-7; TRBD1 aligns across 10 bases. Germline V gene lookup returns CDR1 SQVTM and CDR2 ANQGSEA. Trimming at V came to 4 bases and at J to 3 bases, leaving 6 bases not matched to a gene. This CDR3 has 14 amino acids. CDR3 nucleotide sequence: TGCAGCGTTGGTGGGGACAGGGGTAGCTACGAGCAGTACTTC. Protein: CSVGGDRGSYEQYF.

The CDR3 region is CATALGQGNEQYF. CDR3 coding DNA: TGTGCCACCGCTCTGGGACAGGGCAACGAGCAGTACTTC. The rearrangement joins TRBV30 to TRBJ2-7, with 9 positions matching TRBD1. Germline V gene data show CDR1 as GTSNPN and CDR2 as SVGIG (reference sequence). The CDR3 sequence is 13 residues long. With V trimmed by 8 bases and J by 5 bases, 10 bases remained unmatched.

This clone was counted a few times. The J gene is TRBJ1-1, the V gene TRBV29-1; the D is unclear. Trimming left V 4 bases short and J 6 bases short, with 18 bases between. There are 14 residues in the CDR3. Per the germline V gene, CDR1 is SQVTM and CDR2 is ANQGSEA. CDR3 nucleotides: TGCAGCGTTGTCGTCCAGGCCTGGGTATCTGAAGCTTTCTTT. Its protein is CSVVVQAWVSEAFF.

This chain connects TRBV29-1 to TRBJ2-2; TRBD2 matches at 8 bases. J was trimmed by 6 bases and V by 2 bases; bases with no gene match: 5. Germline CDR1 SQVTM, CDR2 ANQGSEA. This CDR3 has 14 amino acids. CDR3 nucleotide sequence: TGCAGCGTTGAAAAAGCGGGAGTCCCCGGGGAGCTGTTTTTT. Amino acid sequence: CSVEKAGVPGELFF.

The gene calls are TRBV29-1 and TRBJ2-5, with D possibly TRBD2 on 5 matching bases. The tail of the sequence fits TRBJ2-7 better, so the J call may be wrong. CDR1 is SQVTM, CDR2 ANQGSEA, per germline. The CDR3 contains 11 residues. CDR3 nucleotides: TGCAGCGTCGGGAAGAACTACGAGCAGTACTTC. Its protein is CSVGKNYEQYF.

Only one count was recorded for this clone. The CDR3 spells CASSARQTQTDTQYF. The CDR3 nucleotides read TGTGCCAGCAGCGCCCGACAGACACAAACAGATACGCAGTATTTT. The chain joins TRBV9 to TRBJ2-3, with D maybe TRBD1 (5 bases). CDR3 length: 15 residues. The germline V gene has CDR1 SGDLS and CDR2 YYNGEE. The V end lost 3 bases, the J end lost 3 bases, and 14 bases lay between the germline ends.